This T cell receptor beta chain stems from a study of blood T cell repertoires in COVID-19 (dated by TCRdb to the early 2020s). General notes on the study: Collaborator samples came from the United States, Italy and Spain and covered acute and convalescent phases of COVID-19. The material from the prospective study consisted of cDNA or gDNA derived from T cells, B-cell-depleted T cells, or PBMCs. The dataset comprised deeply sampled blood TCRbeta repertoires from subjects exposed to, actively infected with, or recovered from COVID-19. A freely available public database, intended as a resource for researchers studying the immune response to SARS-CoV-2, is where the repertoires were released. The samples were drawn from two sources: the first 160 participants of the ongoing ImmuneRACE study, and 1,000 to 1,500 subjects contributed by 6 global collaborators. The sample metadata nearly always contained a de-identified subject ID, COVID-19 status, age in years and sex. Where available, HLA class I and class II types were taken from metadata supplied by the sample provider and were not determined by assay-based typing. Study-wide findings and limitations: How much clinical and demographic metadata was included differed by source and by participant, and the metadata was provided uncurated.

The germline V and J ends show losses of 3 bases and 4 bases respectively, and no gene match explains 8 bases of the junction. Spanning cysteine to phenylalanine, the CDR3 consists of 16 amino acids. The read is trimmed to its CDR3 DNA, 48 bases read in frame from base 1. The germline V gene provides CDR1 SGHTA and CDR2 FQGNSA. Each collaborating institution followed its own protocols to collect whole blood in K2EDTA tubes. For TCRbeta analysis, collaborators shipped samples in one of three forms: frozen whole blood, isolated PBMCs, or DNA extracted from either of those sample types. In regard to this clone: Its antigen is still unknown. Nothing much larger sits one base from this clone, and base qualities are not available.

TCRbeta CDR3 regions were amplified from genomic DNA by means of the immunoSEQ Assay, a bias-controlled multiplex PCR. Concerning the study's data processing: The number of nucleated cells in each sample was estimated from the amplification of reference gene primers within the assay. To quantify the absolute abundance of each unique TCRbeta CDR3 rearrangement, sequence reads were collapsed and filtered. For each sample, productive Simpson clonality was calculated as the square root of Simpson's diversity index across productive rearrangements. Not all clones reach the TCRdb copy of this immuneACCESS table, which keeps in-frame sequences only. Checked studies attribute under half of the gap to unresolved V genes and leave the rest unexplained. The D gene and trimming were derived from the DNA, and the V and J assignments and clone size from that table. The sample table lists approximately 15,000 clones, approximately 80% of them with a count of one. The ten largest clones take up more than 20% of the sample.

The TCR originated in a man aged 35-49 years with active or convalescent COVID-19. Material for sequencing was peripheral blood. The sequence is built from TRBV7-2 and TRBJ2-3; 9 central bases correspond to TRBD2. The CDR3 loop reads CASSFVAGAPADTQYF. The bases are TGTGCCAGCAGCTTCGTAGCGGGAGCTCCGGCAGATACGCAGTATTTT.